The clone carrying this TCR beta chain was recorded only once. Its antigen is currently unknown. Profiling relied on immunoSEQ multiplex PCR, and the TCRdb table lists in-frame clones only, not all of them. The sample gives some 150,000 clones, roughly 93% of which show up once; less than 2% is in the top ten. This record comes from a study of T cell responses to AZD1222 COVID-19 vaccine. Pooling of second doses given at about 4 or about 12 weeks was done. Study results and limitations: Mostly white British, mostly female donors; authors suggested clonal diversity may be underestimated. Samples come after the peak T cell response, not at day 14.

The sample was peripheral blood, taken 28 days after the second AZD1222 dose. The sequence came from an adult who received the AZD1222 COVID-19 vaccine.

The CDR3 DNA reads TGTGCCAGCAGCCTACAGGGCAGCTCCTACAATGAGCAGTTCTTC. Its translation is CASSLQGSSYNEQFF. This chain uses TRBV27 with TRBJ2-1; tentatively, D is TRBD1 (6 bases). With 6 bases removed from V and 0 bases from J, the gap between germline ends came to 12 bases. This CDR3 comprises 15 residues. CDR1 is MNHEY and CDR2 is SMNVEV in the germline V gene (reference sequence).